This T cell receptor (beta chain) came from a study of radiation and T cells in renal cell carcinoma. Turning to this clone: What it binds is unknown.

Stated treatment: treatment-naive control, cytoreductive nephrectomy. The tumor was a clear cell renal cell carcinoma. Study outcomes and limitations: Compared with controls, irradiated tumors showed greater TCR clonality.

Sequenced by immunoSEQ multiplex PCR; TCRdb stores in-frame clones only, minus some. The table lists tens of thousands of clones, roughly 60% of them singletons. Source: tumor tissue, taken from a patient whose treatment was nephrectomy without radiotherapy. The clonotype was recovered from a man between 40 and 49 years old with renal cell carcinoma.

The CDR3 sequence: CASRLPQSGGDGYTF. The CDR3 nucleotides are TGCGCCAGCCGGCTCCCCCAATCAGGGGGCGATGGCTACACCTTC. V and J are TRBV5-1 and TRBJ1-2; 8 bases fit TRBD1. Unmatched junction bases numbered 14, after V lost 7 bases and J lost 6 bases. The germline V gene has CDR1 SGHRS and CDR2 YFSETQ. The CDR3 is 15 amino acids.